The rows below give T cell receptor beta chains drawn from one sample of a study of CD8 T cells in ankylosing spondylitis. TCRdb used MiXCR to reprocess the 5' RACE reads, holding one entry per CDR3 protein. The data contain about 440,000 distinct CDR3 sequences, 15% to 20% of them singletons. Sample: blood, either unsorted or a sorted T cell fraction (not recorded which). The source is a male donor with ankylosing spondylitis. Each CDR3 is given with its conserved first and last residue. The D gene is left open where the match is weak. Some rows have no size entry. The others give once, few or many, or a class for an expanded clone.

cdr3_aa cdr3_nt j_call v_call clone_size d_call
CASSFPYSYEQYF TGTGCCAGCAGCTTTCCCTATTCCTACGAGCAGTACTTC TRBJ2-7 TRBV5-6 few -
CASSPKGGGELFF TGTGCCAGCAGCCCAAAGGGGGGCGGGGAGCTGTTTTTT TRBJ2-2 TRBV12-3/TRBV12-4 few -
CASSMPGTSGSGTDTQYF TGCGCCAGCAGTATGCCTGGGACTAGCGGGAGTGGAACAGATACGCAGTATTTT TRBJ2-3 TRBV5-1 many TRBD2
CASRQASGGYNEQFF TGTGCCAGCCGCCAAGCCAGCGGGGGCTACAATGAGCAGTTCTTC TRBJ2-1 TRBV4-2 - TRBD2
CASSFQREGNVLTF TGTGCCAGCAGTTTTCAGCGGGAGGGAAACGTCCTGACTTTC TRBJ2-6 TRBV27 many TRBD2
CATSRERNIQYF TGTGCCACCAGCAGGGAGCGGAACATTCAGTACTTC TRBJ2-4 TRBV15 - -
CASSSAEHYGYTF TGTGCCAGCAGTTCGGCGGAACACTATGGCTACACCTTC TRBJ1-2 TRBV6-5 - -
CSAPGQGIEKLFF TGCAGTGCTCCGGGACAGGGCATCGAAAAACTGTTTTTT TRBJ1-4 TRBV20-1 - TRBD1
CASSPHSGGSYEQYF TGTGCCAGCAGTCCCCATAGCGGGGGCTCCTACGAGCAGTACTTC TRBJ2-7 TRBV28 - TRBD2
CSVDIGTTEAFF TGCAGCGTTGATATTGGTACCACTGAAGCTTTCTTT TRBJ1-1 TRBV29-1 - -
CASNLRGQEGEQYF TGTGCCAGCAACCTCCGGGGACAGGAGGGCGAGCAGTACTTC TRBJ2-7 TRBV7-8 - TRBD1
CASSFVGISSQTDTQYF TGCGCCAGCAGCTTTGTGGGAATAAGTTCCCAAACAGATACGCAGTATTTT TRBJ2-3 TRBV5-1 few -
CASSLTSGTGELFF TGTGCCAGCAGTTTGACTAGCGGGACCGGGGAGCTGTTTTTT TRBJ2-2 TRBV12-3/TRBV12-4 many TRBD2
CASSYETRSSYEQYF TGCGCCAGCAGCTACGAGACAAGGAGCTCCTACGAGCAGTACTTC TRBJ2-7 TRBV5-1 few -
CSVRTSGRYNEQFF TGCAGCGTTAGGACTAGCGGGAGATACAATGAGCAGTTCTTC TRBJ2-1 TRBV29-1 - TRBD2
CASSVAPGMNTEAFF TGTGCCAGCAGCGTAGCGCCAGGGATGAACACTGAAGCTTTCTTT TRBJ1-1 TRBV9 few -
CSAGQGIGQPQHF TGCAGTGCCGGACAGGGGATAGGGCAGCCCCAGCATTTT TRBJ1-5 TRBV20-1 few TRBD1
CAISGVDEQFF TGTGCCATCAGTGGGGTCGATGAGCAGTTCTTC TRBJ2-1 TRBV10-3 - -
CASSARDRGSVNTEAFF TGTGCCAGCAGTGCCCGGGACAGGGGGAGCGTGAACACTGAAGCTTTCTTT TRBJ1-1 TRBV2 - TRBD1
CASSWVPGPQETQYF TGCGCCAGCAGCTGGGTCCCGGGGCCCCAAGAGACCCAGTACTTC TRBJ2-5 TRBV5-1 few -
CASNLKESGPASEQYF TGTGCCAGCAACTTAAAGGAAAGCGGCCCTGCCTCCGAGCAGTACTTC TRBJ2-7 TRBV7-9 - -
CASSPPWTGPPYEQYF TGTGCCAGCTCACCACCCTGGACAGGGCCCCCTTACGAGCAGTACTTC TRBJ2-7 TRBV18 few TRBD1
CASSTGLVLYF TGTGCCAGTAGTACGGGACTAGTTTTGTACTTC TRBJ2-7 TRBV19 - TRBD2
CASFTPGGLNYGYTF TGTGCCAGCTTTACTCCGGGGGGATTGAACTATGGCTACACCTTC TRBJ1-2 TRBV7-9 few -